These T cell receptor beta chains were read from a single sample in a study of control samples from healthy donors and cancer patients. Assay: immunoSEQ multiplex PCR; the TCRdb copy retains only in-frame clones and omits some. The data contain about 140,000 clones, 91% of them seen just once; the ten biggest clones take up less than 8.5%. The sequenced sample was blood. These receptors came from a man between 18 and 29 years old in good health. Both conserved end residues are part of each CDR3. A D gene is named only where the DNA matches it firmly. Clone size is given for some rows only: seen once, a few or many times, or a class if the clone is expanded.

j_call: TRBJ1-1
cdr3_length: 15
d_call: NA
clone_size: NA
v_call: TRBV6-2/TRBV6-3
cdr3_aa: CASSPPWGLETEAFF
cdr3_nt: TGTGCCAGCAGCCCCCCATGGGGGTTGGAGACTGAAGCTTTCTTT

j_call: TRBJ1-5
cdr3_length: 13
d_call: NA
clone_size: few
v_call: TRBV28
cdr3_aa: CASGVRLSQPQHF
cdr3_nt: TGTGCCAGCGGGGTGCGGCTCTCTCAGCCCCAGCATTTT

j_call: TRBJ2-7
cdr3_length: 14
d_call: TRBD1
clone_size: NA
v_call: TRBV30
cdr3_aa: CAWTPGTGSYEQYF
cdr3_nt: TGTGCCTGGACCCCCGGGACAGGGAGCTACGAGCAGTACTTC

j_call: TRBJ1-6
cdr3_length: 16
d_call: TRBD1
clone_size: once
v_call: TRBV2
cdr3_aa: CASSEVPGGAQSPLHF
cdr3_nt: TGTGCCAGCAGTGAAGTGCCAGGGGGCGCTCAGTCACCCCTCCACTTT

j_call: TRBJ2-1
cdr3_length: 14
d_call: TRBD1
clone_size: NA
v_call: TRBV7-3
cdr3_aa: CASSPGTGINEQFF
cdr3_nt: TGTGCCAGCAGCCCAGGGACAGGCATCAATGAGCAGTTCTTC

j_call: TRBJ2-3
cdr3_length: 13
d_call: NA
clone_size: NA
v_call: TRBV4-1
cdr3_aa: CASSQAGLDTQYF
cdr3_nt: TGCGCCAGCAGCCAAGCAGGGTTAGATACGCAGTATTTT

j_call: TRBJ2-7
cdr3_length: 15
d_call: NA
clone_size: NA
v_call: TRBV3-1/TRBV3-2
cdr3_aa: CASSLAAQVGYEQYF
cdr3_nt: TGTGCCAGCAGCCTTGCGGCCCAGGTAGGCTACGAGCAGTACTTC

j_call: TRBJ1-1
cdr3_length: 14
d_call: NA
clone_size: NA
v_call: TRBV6-2/TRBV6-3
cdr3_aa: CASSTGHRYTEAFF
cdr3_nt: TGTGCCAGCAGCACAGGGCACCGGTACACTGAAGCTTTCTTT

j_call: TRBJ1-1
cdr3_length: 12
d_call: NA
clone_size: NA
v_call: TRBV11-2
cdr3_aa: CASSSVGTEAFF
cdr3_nt: TGTGCCAGCAGCTCGGTTGGCACTGAAGCTTTCTTT

j_call: TRBJ2-3
cdr3_length: 12
d_call: NA
clone_size: NA
v_call: TRBV28
cdr3_aa: CASSLRADTQYF
cdr3_nt: TGTGCCAGCAGTTTAAGGGCAGATACGCAGTATTTT

j_call: TRBJ2-5
cdr3_length: 13
d_call: NA
clone_size: NA
v_call: TRBV7-2
cdr3_aa: CASSWTPRSTQYF
cdr3_nt: TGTGCCAGCAGCTGGACCCCCCGAAGTACCCAGTACTTC

j_call: TRBJ1-4
cdr3_length: 14
d_call: TRBD1
clone_size: NA
v_call: TRBV5-1
cdr3_aa: CASAPDRGTEKLFF
cdr3_nt: TGCGCCAGCGCACCGGACAGGGGGACTGAAAAACTGTTTTTT

j_call: TRBJ2-7
cdr3_length: 14
d_call: NA
clone_size: NA
v_call: TRBV14
cdr3_aa: CASSLFPASYEQYF
cdr3_nt: TGTGCCAGCAGCCTCTTCCCGGCCTCCTACGAGCAGTACTTC

j_call: TRBJ1-2
cdr3_length: 15
d_call: TRBD1
clone_size: NA
v_call: TRBV28
cdr3_aa: CASRTGGSPNYGYTF
cdr3_nt: TGTGCCAGCAGGACAGGGGGCAGCCCTAACTATGGCTACACCTTC

j_call: TRBJ2-3
cdr3_length: 17
d_call: NA
clone_size: NA
v_call: TRBV19
cdr3_aa: CASSERDHPPSTDTQYF
cdr3_nt: TGTGCCAGTAGTGAGAGGGATCACCCACCTAGCACAGATACGCAGTATTTT

j_call: TRBJ1-6
cdr3_length: 17
d_call: TRBD1
clone_size: NA
v_call: TRBV4-1
cdr3_aa: CASSQPMTGSYNSPLHF
cdr3_nt: TGCGCCAGCAGCCAACCAATGACAGGGTCCTATAATTCACCCCTCCACTTT

j_call: TRBJ1-3
cdr3_length: 13
d_call: NA
clone_size: NA
v_call: TRBV5-5
cdr3_aa: CASSAGSGNTIYF
cdr3_nt: TGTGCCAGCAGCGCCGGGTCTGGAAACACCATATATTTT

j_call: TRBJ2-7
cdr3_length: 17
d_call: NA
clone_size: NA
v_call: TRBV4-1
cdr3_aa: CASSQMFSTDLSYEQYF
cdr3_nt: TGCGCCAGCAGCCAAATGTTTTCGACGGACCTCTCCTACGAGCAGTACTTC

j_call: TRBJ1-5
cdr3_length: 14
d_call: TRBD1
clone_size: once
v_call: TRBV5-6
cdr3_aa: CASSLGQSDQPQHF
cdr3_nt: TGTGCCAGCAGCCTGGGACAGTCAGACCAGCCCCAGCATTTT

j_call: TRBJ2-7
cdr3_length: 16
d_call: NA
clone_size: once
v_call: TRBV5-6
cdr3_aa: CASSLKEDSYGYEQYF
cdr3_nt: TGTGCCAGCAGCTTGAAGGAGGACAGTTACGGCTACGAGCAGTACTTC

j_call: TRBJ2-1
cdr3_length: 20
d_call: TRBD2
clone_size: NA
v_call: TRBV13
cdr3_aa: CASSLAKGWERGGSYNEQFF
cdr3_nt: TGTGCCAGCAGCTTAGCGAAAGGATGGGAGCGGGGGGGCTCCTACAATGAGCAGTTCTTC

j_call: TRBJ2-7
cdr3_length: 13
d_call: NA
clone_size: NA
v_call: TRBV13
cdr3_aa: CASSSWAQDEQYF
cdr3_nt: TGTGCCAGCAGCTCGTGGGCCCAGGACGAGCAGTACTTC

j_call: TRBJ1-1
cdr3_length: 14
d_call: NA
clone_size: NA
v_call: TRBV19
cdr3_aa: CASTPILVGTEAFF
cdr3_nt: TGTGCCAGTACCCCGATTCTCGTTGGCACTGAAGCTTTCTTT